What follows describes a single T cell receptor (beta chain). Its antigen remains unknown. The CDR3 is 15 residues long. The trim removed 6 bases at V and 6 bases at J, leaving 11 bases unmatched. The germline V gene encodes CDR1 SNHLY and CDR2 FYNNEI. Method: immunoSEQ multiplex PCR; TCRdb's copy keeps in-frame clones and lacks some. The sample records 430,000 or so clones, 89% being singletons. Treatment of the sample: 15 to 20 received Ad26.COV2.S at low or high dose, single or two shots; 5 received placebo; per-sample allocation not given. Material that was analyzed had been drawn on day 63 after the first vaccine or placebo injection. This entry comes from a study of Ad26.COV2.S vaccination and SARS-CoV-2 variants. Broader study findings: Total T cell responses may have been underestimated by the TCR breadth and depth analyses. Non-spike TCR breadth was similar in vaccine and placebo recipients.

The TCR sequence derives from a person between 18 and 60 years old who received the Ad26.COV2.S COVID-19 vaccine or a placebo. This chain joins TRBV2 and TRBJ1-2; 9 nucleotides line up with TRBD1. Material: peripheral blood, obtained in a trial of Ad26.COV2.S vaccine versus placebo. CDR3 loop: CASRDRGRAVDGYTF. CDR3 coding DNA: TGTGCCAGCAGGGACAGGGGTCGGGCTGTTGATGGCTACACCTTC. Drawing the rest from reference TRBV2 and TRBJ1-2, the complete variable domain is EPEVTQTPSHQVTQMGQEVILRCVPISNHLYFYWYRQILGQKVEFLVSFYNNEISEKSEIFDDQFSVERPDGSNFTLKIRSTKLEDSAMYFCASRDRGRAVDGYTFGSGTRLTVV.